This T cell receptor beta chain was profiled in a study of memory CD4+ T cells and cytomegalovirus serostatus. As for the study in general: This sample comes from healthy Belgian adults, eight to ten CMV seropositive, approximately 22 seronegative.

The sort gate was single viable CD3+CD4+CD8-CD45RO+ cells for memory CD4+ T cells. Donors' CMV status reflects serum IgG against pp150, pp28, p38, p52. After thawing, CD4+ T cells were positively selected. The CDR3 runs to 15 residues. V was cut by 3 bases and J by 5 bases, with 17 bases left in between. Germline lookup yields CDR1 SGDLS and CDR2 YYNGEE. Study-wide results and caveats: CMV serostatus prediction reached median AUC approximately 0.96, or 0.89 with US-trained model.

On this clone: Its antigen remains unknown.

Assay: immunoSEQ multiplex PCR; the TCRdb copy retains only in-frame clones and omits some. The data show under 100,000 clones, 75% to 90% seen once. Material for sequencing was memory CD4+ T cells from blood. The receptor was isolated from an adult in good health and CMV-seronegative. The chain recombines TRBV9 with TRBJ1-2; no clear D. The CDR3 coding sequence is TGTGCCAGCAGCGCAGACCCCTTTGGTCTTTATGGCTACACCTTC. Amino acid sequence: CASSADPFGLYGYTF.